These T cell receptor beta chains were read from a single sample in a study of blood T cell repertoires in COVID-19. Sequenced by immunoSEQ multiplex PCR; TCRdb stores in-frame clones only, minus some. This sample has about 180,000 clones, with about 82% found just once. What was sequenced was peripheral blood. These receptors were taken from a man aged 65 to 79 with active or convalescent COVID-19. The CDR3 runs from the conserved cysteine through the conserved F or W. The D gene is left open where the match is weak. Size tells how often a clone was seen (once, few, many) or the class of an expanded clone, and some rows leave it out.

DNA: TGCGCCAGCAGCTGGGATAGCGGGGGCGGGAAACACACAGATACGCAGTATTTT
CDR3: CASSWDSGGGKHTDTQYF
D: TRBD2
size: NA
J: TRBJ2-3
V: TRBV5-1

DNA: TGCGCCAGCAGCGGAGTCGGTGGGAACACTGAAGCTTTCTTT
CDR3: CASSGVGGNTEAFF
D: NA
size: NA
J: TRBJ1-1
V: TRBV5-1

DNA: TGTGCCAGCAGCCTTCAGGGAGAGACCCAGTACTTC
CDR3: CASSLQGETQYF
D: NA
size: NA
J: TRBJ2-5
V: TRBV7-9

DNA: TGTGCCAGCAGCGTAGGCCCTATGAGCTCCTACGAGCAGTACTTC
CDR3: CASSVGPMSSYEQYF
D: NA
size: NA
J: TRBJ2-7
V: TRBV13

DNA: TGTGCCAGTAGGGAAACAGGGCGGCGGTTTGAAGCTTTCTTT
CDR3: CASRETGRRFEAFF
D: NA
size: once
J: TRBJ1-1
V: TRBV19

DNA: TGTGCCAGCAGTTCCGGACAGGCCTATGGCTACACCTTC
CDR3: CASSSGQAYGYTF
D: TRBD1
size: NA
J: TRBJ1-2
V: TRBV12-3/TRBV12-4

DNA: TGTGCCAGCAGAGCGGACAGGGGGGAGGACGAGCAGTACTTC
CDR3: CASRADRGEDEQYF
D: TRBD1
size: NA
J: TRBJ2-7
V: TRBV2

DNA: TGTGCCACGACAGCTACAAGCTCCTACAATGAGCAGTTCTTC
CDR3: CATTATSSYNEQFF
D: NA
size: NA
J: TRBJ2-1
V: TRBV10-3

DNA: TGTGCCAGCAGCGTACAGGGCGCTGGAAACACCATATATTTT
CDR3: CASSVQGAGNTIYF
D: NA
size: once
J: TRBJ1-3
V: TRBV9

DNA: TGTGCCAGCAGCTTGGAGGGGACAGATACGCAGTATTTT
CDR3: CASSLEGTDTQYF
D: NA
size: NA
J: TRBJ2-3
V: TRBV5-5

DNA: TGTGCCAGCAGCCACACGGCGGGAGGCATCTCTGGAAACACCATATATTTT
CDR3: CASSHTAGGISGNTIYF
D: NA
size: NA
J: TRBJ1-3
V: TRBV4-2

DNA: TGTGCCAGCTCACTACAGGCGGCTGAGCAGTTCTTC
CDR3: CASSLQAAEQFF
D: NA
size: NA
J: TRBJ2-1
V: TRBV18

DNA: TGCGCCAGCAGCTATACAGGACTAGCGGGAGGGATGAACACCGGGGAGCTGTTTTTT
CDR3: CASSYTGLAGGMNTGELFF
D: TRBD2
size: once
J: TRBJ2-2
V: TRBV5-1

DNA: TGTGCCAGCAGTACTGGGGGGGGCACTGAAGCTTTCTTT
CDR3: CASSTGGGTEAFF
D: NA
size: NA
J: TRBJ1-1
V: TRBV12-3/TRBV12-4

DNA: TGTGCCAGAAGCTTGTACCGACAGGGGCGTATTGACACTGAAGCTTTCTTT
CDR3: CARSLYRQGRIDTEAFF
D: TRBD1
size: NA
J: TRBJ1-1
V: TRBV5-3

DNA: TGTGCCAGCAGCTCTGAGATCTATGGCTACACCTTC
CDR3: CASSSEIYGYTF
D: NA
size: NA
J: TRBJ1-2
V: TRBV5-8

DNA: TGTGCCAGCAGCGGGGGACTGGCACTTTACAATGAGCAGTTCTTC
CDR3: CASSGGLALYNEQFF
D: NA
size: NA
J: TRBJ2-1
V: TRBV9

DNA: TGTGCCAGCAGCCACCGCCCGGGGACTAGCTCCTACGAGCAGTACTTC
CDR3: CASSHRPGTSSYEQYF
D: TRBD2
size: NA
J: TRBJ2-7
V: TRBV3-1/TRBV3-2

DNA: TGCGCCAGCAGCTCAGCACAGGGGCAGAACACTGAAGCTTTCTTT
CDR3: CASSSAQGQNTEAFF
D: TRBD1
size: NA
J: TRBJ1-1
V: TRBV5-1

DNA: TGTGCCAGCAGCCCCTCGGACAGGAGGAACACTGAAGCTTTCTTT
CDR3: CASSPSDRRNTEAFF
D: TRBD1
size: NA
J: TRBJ1-1
V: TRBV7-2

DNA: TGTGCCAGCAGTTACGGGGGGGCCACGGGTGAGCAGTTCTTC
CDR3: CASSYGGATGEQFF
D: NA
size: NA
J: TRBJ2-1
V: TRBV6-6

DNA: TGTGCCAGCTCACCATCTACACAGACCTTTTACAATGAGCAGTTCTTC
CDR3: CASSPSTQTFYNEQFF
D: NA
size: once
J: TRBJ2-1
V: TRBV18

DNA: TGTGCCTGGAGTTCCCCCGGGACATCTCGCCCTAGCACTGAAGCTTTCTTT
CDR3: CAWSSPGTSRPSTEAFF
D: NA
size: NA
J: TRBJ1-1
V: TRBV30

DNA: TGTGCCAGCAGTTTAATGGACAGCTACTATGGCTACACCTTC
CDR3: CASSLMDSYYGYTF
D: NA
size: NA
J: TRBJ1-2
V: TRBV28

DNA: TGTGCCAGTAGGGACACACCGAACACCGGGGAGCTGTTTTTT
CDR3: CASRDTPNTGELFF
D: NA
size: NA
J: TRBJ2-2
V: TRBV19

DNA: TGTGCCAGCAGCTTGATCCAGGGAGGTGAAGCTTTCTTT
CDR3: CASSLIQGGEAFF
D: NA
size: once
J: TRBJ1-1
V: TRBV5-4

DNA: TGTGCCAGCAGCTTACCCCAGGTTCCTTATGGCTACACCTTC
CDR3: CASSLPQVPYGYTF
D: NA
size: NA
J: TRBJ1-2
V: TRBV7-2

DNA: TGTGCCAGCAGTTACACGTGGCGGGGGGGCTGGGAGACCCAGTACTTC
CDR3: CASSYTWRGGWETQYF
D: TRBD2
size: once
J: TRBJ2-5
V: TRBV6-5

DNA: TGTGCCAGCTCACCCCCCGGCAGGGAAAATGAAAAACTGTTTTTT
CDR3: CASSPPGRENEKLFF
D: NA
size: NA
J: TRBJ1-4
V: TRBV18

DNA: TGTGCCAGCACCCTCAGCGGGAGTACTGCCAACGAGCAGTACTTC
CDR3: CASTLSGSTANEQYF
D: TRBD2
size: few
J: TRBJ2-7
V: TRBV7-9

DNA: TGTGCCAGCAGCCTTGGGTGGGGACAGGGTCTCTACGAGCAGTACTTC
CDR3: CASSLGWGQGLYEQYF
D: TRBD1
size: NA
J: TRBJ2-7
V: TRBV11-2

DNA: TGTGCCAGCAGCAACCTAGGACAGGGGAAAACCTATGGCTACACCTTC
CDR3: CASSNLGQGKTYGYTF
D: NA
size: NA
J: TRBJ1-2
V: TRBV21-1

DNA: TGTGCCAGTAGTCCGCGGACAGGGACAGGCTACACCTTC
CDR3: CASSPRTGTGYTF
D: TRBD1
size: NA
J: TRBJ1-2
V: TRBV19

DNA: TGTGCCAGCAGTTATTCTGACGGAGCCGAGGACGAGCAGTACTTC
CDR3: CASSYSDGAEDEQYF
D: NA
size: NA
J: TRBJ2-7
V: TRBV2

DNA: TGCGCCAGCAGCTTGGGCGGGACAGGGAACTACGAGCAGTACTTC
CDR3: CASSLGGTGNYEQYF
D: TRBD1
size: NA
J: TRBJ2-7
V: TRBV5-1

DNA: TGTGCCAGCAGCCTCGGGGAGCTGTTTTTT
CDR3: CASSLGELFF
D: NA
size: NA
J: TRBJ2-2
V: TRBV6-6

DNA: TGCAGCGTTGTGTATAGTCTGGGCGAGGAGCTGTTTTTT
CDR3: CSVVYSLGEELFF
D: NA
size: NA
J: TRBJ2-2
V: TRBV29-1

DNA: TGTGCCAGCCGCGGGAGTGGGAACACCGGGGAGCTGTTTTTT
CDR3: CASRGSGNTGELFF
D: TRBD2
size: NA
J: TRBJ2-2
V: TRBV6-5

DNA: TGCGCCAGCAGTGTACTAGCGGGCCCGAGCACAGATACGCAGTATTTT
CDR3: CASSVLAGPSTDTQYF
D: TRBD2
size: NA
J: TRBJ2-3
V: TRBV10-2

DNA: TGTGCCAGCAGCTTCCCAGGGGATATCAAAGAGACCCAGTACTTC
CDR3: CASSFPGDIKETQYF
D: NA
size: NA
J: TRBJ2-5
V: TRBV5-4

DNA: TGCGCCAGCAGCTTGGCGGGCAGGGGTGAAAATGAGCAGTTCTTC
CDR3: CASSLAGRGENEQFF
D: NA
size: once
J: TRBJ2-1
V: TRBV5-1